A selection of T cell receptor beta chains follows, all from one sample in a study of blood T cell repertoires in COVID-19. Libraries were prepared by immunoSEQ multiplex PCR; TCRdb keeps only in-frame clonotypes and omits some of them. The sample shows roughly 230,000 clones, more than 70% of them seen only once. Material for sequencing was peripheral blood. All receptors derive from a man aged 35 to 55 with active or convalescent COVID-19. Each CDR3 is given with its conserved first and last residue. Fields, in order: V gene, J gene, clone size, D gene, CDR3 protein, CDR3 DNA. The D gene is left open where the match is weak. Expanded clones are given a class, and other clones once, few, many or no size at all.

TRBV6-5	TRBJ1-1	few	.	CASSQTGNTEAFF	TGTGCCAGCAGTCAGACAGGGAACACTGAAGCTTTCTTT
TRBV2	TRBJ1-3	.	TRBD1	CASSERRDSSGNTIYF	TGTGCCAGCAGTGAAAGGCGGGACAGCTCTGGAAACACCATATATTTT
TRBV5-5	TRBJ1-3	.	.	CASSFGTLGNTIYF	TGTGCCAGCAGCTTTGGGACACTCGGAAACACCATATATTTT
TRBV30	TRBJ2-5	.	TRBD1	CAWRLGTGPQETQYF	TGTGCCTGGAGGTTGGGGACAGGGCCACAAGAGACCCAGTACTTC
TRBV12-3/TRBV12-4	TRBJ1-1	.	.	CASSLRENTEAFF	TGTGCCAGCAGTCTTCGAGAGAACACTGAAGCTTTCTTT
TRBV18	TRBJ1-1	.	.	CASSPGSGGIGAFF	TGTGCCAGCTCACCAGGATCGGGGGGCATCGGAGCTTTCTTT
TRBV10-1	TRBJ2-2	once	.	CASSGSETGELFF	TGCGCCAGCAGTGGCTCAGAAACCGGGGAGCTGTTTTTT
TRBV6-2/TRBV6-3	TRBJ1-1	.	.	CASSYSGWVGQMNTEAFF	TGTGCCAGCAGTTACTCGGGGTGGGTAGGACAGATGAACACTGAAGCTTTCTTT
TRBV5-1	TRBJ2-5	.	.	CASSLEESQETQYF	TGCGCCAGCAGTCTAGAGGAGAGCCAAGAGACCCAGTACTTC
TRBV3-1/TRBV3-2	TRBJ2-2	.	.	CASRDSAPGELFF	TGTGCCTCCAGGGATTCAGCACCCGGGGAGCTGTTTTTT
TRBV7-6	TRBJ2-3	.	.	CASSLWTSTDTQYF	TGTGCCAGCAGCTTATGGACTAGCACAGATACGCAGTATTTT
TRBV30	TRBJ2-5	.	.	CAWSSRQAKETQYF	TGTGCCTGGAGTTCCCGACAGGCGAAAGAGACCCAGTACTTC
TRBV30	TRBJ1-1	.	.	CAWSPTANTEAFF	TGTGCCTGGAGTCCCACAGCGAACACTGAAGCTTTCTTT
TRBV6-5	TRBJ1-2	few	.	CASRAYRADYGYTF	TGTGCCAGCAGAGCATACAGGGCTGACTATGGCTACACCTTC
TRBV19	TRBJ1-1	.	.	CASSMVQHTEAFF	TGTGCCAGTAGTATGGTACAGCACACTGAAGCTTTCTTT
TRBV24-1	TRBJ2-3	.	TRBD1	CATSDSGTGKSTDTQYF	TGTGCCACCAGTGATTCTGGGACAGGGAAAAGCACAGATACGCAGTATTTT
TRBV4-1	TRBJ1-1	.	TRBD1	CASSQTWTGELNTEAFF	TGCGCCAGCAGCCAAACATGGACAGGAGAATTGAACACTGAAGCTTTCTTT